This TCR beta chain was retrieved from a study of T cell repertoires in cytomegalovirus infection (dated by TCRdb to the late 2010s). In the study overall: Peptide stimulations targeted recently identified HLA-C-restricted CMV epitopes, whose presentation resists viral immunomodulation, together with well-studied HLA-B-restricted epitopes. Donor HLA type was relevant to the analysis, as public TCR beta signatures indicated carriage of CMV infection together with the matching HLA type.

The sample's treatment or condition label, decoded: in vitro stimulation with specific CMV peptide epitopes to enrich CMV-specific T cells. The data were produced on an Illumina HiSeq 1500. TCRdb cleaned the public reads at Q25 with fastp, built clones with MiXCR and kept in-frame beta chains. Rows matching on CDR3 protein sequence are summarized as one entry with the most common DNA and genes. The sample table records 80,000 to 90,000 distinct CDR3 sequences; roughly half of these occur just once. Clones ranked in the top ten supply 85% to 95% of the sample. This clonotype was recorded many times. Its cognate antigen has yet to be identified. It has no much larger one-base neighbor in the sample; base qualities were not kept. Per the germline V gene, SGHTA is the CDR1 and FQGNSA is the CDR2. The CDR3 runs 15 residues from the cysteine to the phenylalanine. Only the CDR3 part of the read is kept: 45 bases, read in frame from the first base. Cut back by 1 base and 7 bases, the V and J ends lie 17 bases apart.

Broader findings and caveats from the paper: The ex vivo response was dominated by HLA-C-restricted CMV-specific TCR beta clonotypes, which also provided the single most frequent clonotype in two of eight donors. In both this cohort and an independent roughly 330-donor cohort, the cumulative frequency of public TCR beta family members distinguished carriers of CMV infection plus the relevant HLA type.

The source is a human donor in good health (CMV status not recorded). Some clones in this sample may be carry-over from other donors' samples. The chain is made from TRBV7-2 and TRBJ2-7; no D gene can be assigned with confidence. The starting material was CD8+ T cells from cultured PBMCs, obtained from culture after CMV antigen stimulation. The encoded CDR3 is CASSLDGSVLWEQYF. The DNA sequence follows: TGTGCCAGCAGCTTAGACGGCTCGGTCTTGTGGGAGCAGTACTTC.